Described below is a single T cell receptor beta chain sequence and its context. Between the trimmed V and J ends, which lost 1 base and 0 bases, there was a span of 16 bases. The CDR3 runs to 19 residues. Germline V lookup: CDR1 MGHRA, CDR2 YSYEKL. The record originates from a study of T cell responses to AZD1222 COVID-19 vaccine. Data came from immunoSEQ multiplex PCR; TCRdb stores just in-frame clones and leaves some out. The table records tens of thousands of clones, 85% to 90% of them present only once. The material was peripheral blood, obtained 28 days after the second AZD1222 dose. The sequence was obtained from an adult who received the AZD1222 COVID-19 vaccine. V usage is TRBV4-1 and J usage is TRBJ1-6; D may be TRBD1 (6 bases). The CDR3 reads CASSQGRTVLSSYNSPLHF. The CDR3 DNA follows: TGCGCCAGCAGCCAAGGTCGGACAGTCCTCAGCTCCTATAATTCACCCCTCCACTTT.